One and the same sample provided the 26 T cell receptor beta chains below, sequenced in a study of blood T cell repertoires in COVID-19 (dated by TCRdb to 2018 to 2021). To prepare the library, the immunoSEQ multiplex PCR assay was applied. Drawn from immuneACCESS, this table holds only the in-frame rearrangements with V and J called that TCRdb kept. Clones are partly lost; checked studies trace under half to an unresolved V gene and leave the rest unexplained. The sample records 170,000 or so clones, more than 90% of which are singletons. Together, the top ten hold 0.53% of the sample. What was sequenced was peripheral blood. These receptors all come from a man aged 45-60 years with acute or convalescent COVID-19.

This chain uses TRBV19 with TRBJ1-5; tentatively, D is TRBD1 (5 bases). The germline CDR1 and CDR2 sequences are LNHDA and SQIVND (reference sequence). This CDR3 has 18 residues. The V end lost 7 bases, the J end lost 3 bases, and 25 bases lay between the germline ends. The CDR3 DNA reads TGTGCCAGTACCAATGGGCGGTGGGGCAGGGAGGACAATCAGCCCCAGCATTTT. Protein sequence: CASTNGRWGREDNQPQHF.

The chain has TRBV7-9 and TRBJ1-2; tentatively, D is TRBD1 (6 bases). Germline lookup yields CDR1 SEHNR and CDR2 FQNEAQ (reference sequence). The V gene lost 5 bases and the J gene lost 8 bases, with 12 bases spanning the gap. This CDR3 has 12 amino acids. The CDR3 loop reads CASSPTGQGYTF. The CDR3 coding sequence is TGTGCCAGCAGCCCTACAGGGCAGGGCTACACCTTC.

The V gene is TRBV5-4, the J gene TRBJ2-1, with TRBD2 as a possible D gene (6 bases). Germline V CDR1 and CDR2: SGHNT, YYREEE (reference sequence). The V gene lost 1 base and the J gene lost 0 bases, with 8 bases spanning the gap. This CDR3 is 15 amino acids long. The CDR3 is CASSLSGASYNEQFF. CDR3 in DNA: TGTGCCAGCAGCTTGTCGGGAGCCTCCTACAATGAGCAGTTCTTC. Supplemented by reference TRBV5-4 and TRBJ2-1, the full variable domain reads ETGVTQSPTHLIKTRGQQVTLRCSSQSGHNTVSWYQQALGQGPQFIFQYYREEENGRGNFPPRFSGLQFPNYSSELNVNALELDDSALYLCASSLSGASYNEQFFGPGTRLTVL.

The chain recombines TRBV18 with TRBJ1-1, with D maybe TRBD1 (5 bases). The germline gives CDR1 KGHSH, CDR2 LQKENI. The CDR3 contains 14 residues. V was clipped by 5 bases and J by 1 base, with 11 bases between them. CDR3 DNA sequence: TGTGCCAGCTCATCGGGACTTTCGAACACTGAAGCTTTCTTT. This translates into CASSSGLSNTEAFF.

The chain links TRBV13 to TRBJ1-3; tentative D call: TRBD1 (5 bases). The germline V gene encodes CDR1 PRHDT and CDR2 FYEKMQ (reference sequence). V was cut by 5 bases and J by 4 bases, with 12 bases left in between. The CDR3 loop spans 14 amino acids. The CDR3 coding sequence is TGTGCCAGCAGCCAGGCAGGGTTCGGAAACACCATATATTTT. It encodes CASSQAGFGNTIYF.

The genes are TRBV15 and TRBJ1-5, with TRBD1 matching 9 bases. Trimming cost V 2 bases and J 4 bases; bases outside gene matches: 9. This CDR3 contains 17 residues. The V gene's germline CDR1 is LNHNV and CDR2 YYDKDF (reference sequence). The CDR3 region is CATSRYSGQGSNQPQHF. The DNA of the CDR3 is TGTGCCACCAGCAGATACTCGGGACAGGGTTCTAATCAGCCCCAGCATTTT.

This clone was seen a single time. The rearrangement links TRBV2 to TRBJ2-3, with TRBD2 identical over 7 bases. The CDR3 spans 14 residues. V gave up 11 bases and J gave up 2 bases; unmatched junction bases: 10. CDR1 and CDR2 from the germline V gene are SNHLY and FYNNEI. This CDR3 is CAWPGGGYTDTQYF. DNA for the CDR3: TGTGCCTGGCCCGGCGGGGGATACACAGATACGCAGTATTTT.

The chain combines TRBV6-5 with TRBJ1-5, with D possibly matching TRBD1 (5 bases). V dropped 3 bases and J dropped 9 bases, with 15 bases sitting between them. CDR3 length: 14 amino acids. Germline V CDR1 and CDR2: MNHEY, SVGAGI. CDR3 loop: CASSYMGGTLPQHF. In DNA, the CDR3 is TGTGCCAGCAGTTATATGGGGGGGACTCTGCCCCAGCATTTT.

This clone was detected a few times. The gene calls are TRBV5-1 and TRBJ2-5, with D possibly TRBD2 on 6 matching bases. The germline V gene has CDR1 SGHRS and CDR2 YFSETQ. The CDR3 totals 16 residues. Trimming took 4 bases from V and 1 from J, leaving 17 bases between them. The CDR3 DNA is TGCGCCAGCAGCCCCGGGCGGGCGGGACCCCAAGAGACCCAGTACTTC. Translated: CASSPGRAGPQETQYF.

The rearrangement uses TRBV5-6 and TRBJ1-6, with 7 bases that match TRBD1. CDR1 is SGHDT, CDR2 YYEEEE, per germline. After removal of 4 bases from V and 5 bases from J, the junction contained 9 bases not matched to a gene. CDR3 length: 16 amino acids. The CDR3 is CASSHGPGGNNSPLHF. In DNA, the CDR3 is TGTGCCAGCAGCCACGGTCCAGGGGGTAATAATTCACCCCTCCACTTT.

The rearrangement links TRBV27 to TRBJ2-1; D is unresolved. The CDR3 runs to 18 residues. V lost 0 bases and J lost 0, with 15 bases in between. Germline assignment: CDR1 MNHEY and CDR2 SMNVEV (reference sequence). CDR3 sequence reads: CASSLSKFPFSSYNEQFF. The DNA of the CDR3 is TGTGCCAGCAGTTTATCGAAATTTCCTTTTAGCTCCTACAATGAGCAGTTCTTC.

The chain employs TRBV10-3 and TRBJ1-2; a possible D gene is TRBD1 (5 bases). The CDR3 runs 13 residues. Per germline, CDR1 ENHRY and CDR2 SYGVKD. V lost 4 bases to trimming and J lost 2 bases, with 8 bases between them. The CDR3 protein is CAISAGGNYGYTF. In nucleotides, the CDR3 is TGTGCCATCAGTGCGGGGGGGAACTATGGCTACACCTTC.

V and J are TRBV3-1 (or the pseudogene TRBV3-2) and TRBJ1-5, with 9 bases identical to TRBD1. Per germline, CDR1 LGHDT and CDR2 YNNKEL (reference sequence). Trimming at V came to 1 base and at J to 7 bases, leaving 5 bases not matched to a gene. The CDR3 covers 15 residues. The CDR3 nucleotides are TGTGCCAGCAGCCAAGGGGGACAGGGTAGACAGCCCCAGCATTTT. This translates into CASSQGGQGRQPQHF.

The chain uses TRBV4-3 and TRBJ1-1, with unresolved D. The CDR3 is 15 amino acids. The germline gives CDR1 LGHNA, CDR2 YSLEER. Deletions cut 0 bases from V and 0 bases from J, with 8 bases between. DNA of the CDR3: TGCGCCAGCAGCCAAGAGGGCTACATGAACACTGAAGCTTTCTTT. This sequence encodes CASSQEGYMNTEAFF.

In this sample, this clone turned up once. The chain uses TRBV20-1 and TRBJ1-4; D is ambiguous. This CDR3 contains 14 residues. From germline, CDR1 is DFQATT and CDR2 SNEGSKA (reference sequence). V lost 3 bases and J lost 8, with 16 bases in between. CDR3 sequence (DNA): TGCAGTGCTAGTTCTGGTCAAACTTCGGAAAAACTGTTTTTT. Its protein product is CSASSGQTSEKLFF.

The gene calls are TRBV29-1 and TRBJ2-5; tentative D call: TRBD2 (5 bases). V lost 7 bases, J lost 3 bases, and 12 bases lay in between. The length of the CDR3 is 12 residues. Germline V gene sequence: CDR1 SQVTM, CDR2 ANQGSEA. The CDR3 here is CSAGGGEETQYF. The CDR3 DNA reads TGCAGCGCTGGAGGTGGGGAAGAGACCCAGTACTTC.

This chain joins TRBV28 and TRBJ2-7, with TRBD2 as a possible D gene (6 bases). The V gene's germline CDR1 is MDHEN and CDR2 SYDVKM. The CDR3 contains 11 residues. Trimming removed 5 bases at V and 4 bases at J, with 6 bases between. The DNA for the CDR3 is TGTGCCAGCAGTGGGGGGTACGAGCAGTACGTC. It yields the protein CASSGGYEQYV.

This sequence joins TRBV9 and TRBJ2-5, with 7 bases matching TRBD1. The junction had 7 bases not matched to a gene; V was cut back by 4 bases and J by 1 base. The CDR3 contains 15 residues. Germline V gene data show CDR1 as SGDLS and CDR2 as YYNGEE. CDR3 loop: CASSIRDRGQETQYF. The CDR3 DNA sequence: TGTGCCAGCAGCATCCGGGACAGAGGCCAAGAGACCCAGTACTTC. The full variable domain, with the rest looked up from reference TRBV9 and TRBJ2-5, is DSGVTQTPKHLITATGQRVTLRCSPRSGDLSVYWYQQSLDQGLQFLIQYYNGEERAKGNILERFSAQQFPDLHSELNLSSLELGDSALYFCASSIRDRGQETQYFGPGTRLLVL.

The chain has TRBV9 and TRBJ2-3, with D possibly TRBD1 on 5 matching bases. Trimming shortened V by 3 bases and J by 0 bases, and 17 bases separated the two germline ends. The CDR3 covers 17 residues. From germline, CDR1 is SGDLS and CDR2 YYNGEE. CDR3 amino acids: CASSARPTVLSTDTQYF. DNA of the CDR3: TGTGCCAGCAGCGCTCGACCGACAGTCTTGAGCACAGATACGCAGTATTTT.

V and J are TRBV7-9 and TRBJ2-3; D perhaps matches TRBD1 (7 bases). The germline V gene encodes CDR1 SEHNR and CDR2 FQNEAQ (reference sequence). This CDR3 comprises 18 residues. Trimming cost V 1 base and J 0 bases, with 17 bases left between them. The CDR3 region is CASSLEGAGLSSTDTQYF. Here the CDR3 DNA reads TGTGCCAGCAGCTTAGAGGGGGCGGGACTTTCAAGCACAGATACGCAGTATTTT.

This rearrangement joins TRBV7-9 to TRBJ1-2, with D unclear. The CDR3 is made up of 13 amino acids. The V gene lost 4 bases and the J gene lost 6 bases, with 12 bases spanning the gap. The V gene's germline CDR1 is SEHNR and CDR2 FQNEAQ (reference sequence). For the CDR3, the DNA is TGTGCCAGCAGCTCGCAGGCGTTCGATGGCTACACCTTC. This translates into CASSSQAFDGYTF. Complete variable domain (other parts from reference TRBV7-9 and TRBJ1-2): DTGVSQNPRHKITKRGQNVTFRCDPISEHNRLYWYRQTLGQGPEFLTYFQNEAQLEKSRLLSDRFSAERPKGSFSTLEIQRTEQGDSAMYLCASSSQAFDGYTFGSGTRLTVV.

This rearrangement joins TRBV2 to TRBJ1-2; D perhaps matches TRBD1 (6 bases). Trimming took off 6 bases at V and 4 bases at J, with 9 bases between the two ends. The germline V gene has CDR1 SNHLY and CDR2 FYNNEI. The CDR3 spans 12 residues. The CDR3 here is CASRQGLYGYTF. The CDR3 DNA sequence: TGTGCCAGCAGACAGGGCCTCTATGGCTACACCTTC.

This chain joins TRBV13 and TRBJ1-2; no clear D. V lost 2 bases to trimming and J lost 2 bases, with 3 bases between them. This CDR3 has 12 amino acids. Germline V lookup: CDR1 PRHDT, CDR2 FYEKMQ (reference sequence). The CDR3 loop reads CASSLSNYGYTF. CDR3 coding DNA: TGTGCCAGCAGCTTATCAAACTATGGCTACACCTTC.

Here the CDR3 DNA reads TGTGCCATCAGTGGGAACCGGGACAGGGTTGTCACCGGGGAGCTGTTTTTT. Its translation is CAISGNRDRVVTGELFF. The V and J genes are TRBV10-3 and TRBJ2-2; 9 bases are shared with TRBD1. Trimming at V came to 4 bases and at J to 4 bases, leaving 10 bases not matched to a gene. The CDR3 sequence is 17 residues long. Per germline, CDR1 ENHRY and CDR2 SYGVKD.

This rearrangement joins TRBV7-9 to TRBJ2-5, with TRBD2 matching over 9 bases. The CDR3 totals 18 residues. V gave up 5 bases and J gave up 4 bases; unmatched junction bases: 17. The V gene's germline CDR1 is SEHNR and CDR2 FQNEAQ (reference sequence). The CDR3 sequence is CASSGGPGPGLAGETQYF. For the CDR3, the DNA is TGTGCCAGCAGCGGGGGGCCTGGGCCGGGACTAGCAGGAGAGACCCAGTACTTC.

This chain connects TRBV11-2 to TRBJ2-7; maybe TRBD2 (6 bases). This CDR3 is 13 amino acids long. Per the germline V gene, CDR1 is SGHAT and CDR2 is FQNNGV. V was shortened by 0 bases and J by 5 bases, with 8 bases between the two germline ends. CDR3 residues: CASSLDRGDEQYV. The CDR3 nucleotides are TGTGCCAGCAGCTTAGATCGCGGGGACGAGCAGTACGTC.